This T cell receptor beta chain is from a study of cytomegalovirus exposure and HLA in healthy donors. The study's findings and limits: The investigators catalogued under 200 TCR beta chains as cytomegalovirus-associated. CMV antigen specificity was confirmed in vitro for a few CMV-associated chains. Most TCR sequences were uncommon, yet certain public TCRs appeared in many donors.

Both 60 Vbeta primers and 13 Jbeta primers went into the PCR. TCRdb's table, derived via immunoSEQ multiplex PCR, lists solely in-frame clones and lacks some. The sample shows approximately 160,000 clones, 68% of them seen only once. Points on this clone: The target antigen is unknown.

The donors comprised healthy bone marrow donors. This CDR3 comprises 14 residues. Germline values: CDR1 SGHTS, CDR2 YDEGEE. The V and J ends lost 2 bases and 7 bases, in that order; junction bases with no gene match: 5. The specimen sequenced was PBMCs. The chain carries TRBV5-8 and TRBJ2-7; 11 bases are a match to TRBD2. This receptor was taken from a middle-aged woman in good health and CMV-seropositive. CDR3 protein: CASSFLAGGGEQYF. The DNA for the CDR3 is TGTGCCAGCAGCTTCCTAGCGGGAGGTGGGGAGCAGTACTTC. Looking up the rest from reference TRBV5-8 and TRBJ2-7 gives the full variable domain: EAGVTQSPTHLIKTRGQQATLRCSPISGHTSVYWYQQALGLGLQFLLWYDEGEERNRGNFPPRFSGRQFPNYSSELNVNALELEDSALYLCASSFLAGGGEQYFGPGTRLTVT.